The clone carrying this T cell receptor beta chain was seen many times. Its antigen is not identified. These data are taken from a study of T cell repertoires in cytomegalovirus infection. The overall study: Researchers turned to recently identified HLA-C-restricted CMV epitopes as well as well-studied HLA-B-restricted ones. A matching HLA type, together with CMV infection, was signaled by public TCR beta signatures.

J lost 4 bases, V lost 4 bases, and 7 bases had no gene match. This CDR3 is 15 amino acids long. Germline CDR1 and CDR2: SGHVS and FNYEAQ. TCRdb processed the reads anew with MiXCR; each CDR3 protein has one entry. The table shows 900,000 to 950,000 distinct CDR3 sequences, with approximately 30% occurring only once. Study observations and caveats: The ex vivo response was dominated by HLA-C-restricted CMV-specific TCR beta clonotypes. Of the TCR beta families, the public ones yielded a cumulative frequency that identified carriers of CMV plus the relevant HLA.

The source was cultured CD8+ T cells from PBMCs, collected from culture after CMV antigen stimulation. The gene calls are TRBV7-6 and TRBJ2-3; 8 positions match TRBD2. The sequence derives from a human donor in good health (CMV status not recorded). Some clones in this sample may be carry-over from other donors' samples. CDR3 nucleotide sequence: TGTGCCAGCAGCTCTTTAGCGGGGACCGCAGATACGCAGTATTTT. Its translation: CASSSLAGTADTQYF.